One T cell receptor (beta chain) is described in this entry. Germline V gene data show CDR1 as MNHNY and CDR2 as SVGAGI (reference sequence). The CDR3 sequence is 13 residues long. V lost 11 bases, J lost 7 bases, and 21 bases lay in between. Data came from immunoSEQ multiplex PCR; TCRdb stores just in-frame clones and leaves some out. This sample has some 9,800 clones, with roughly 85% found just once. This sample was taken from a study of follicular helper T cells after annual influenza vaccination. The time point denotes: 2015-2016 season, 7 days after influenza vaccination. The genes are TRBV6-6 and TRBJ2-7, with a weak D call TRBD2 (5 bases). The sequence came from an adult who received the influenza vaccine. This material consisted of CXCR5- memory CD4+ T cells sorted from blood, taken 7 days after influenza vaccination. CDR3 sequence: CASNPEGSGEQYF. The CDR3 nucleotides read TGTGCCTCTAACCCCGAGGGTAGTGGGGAGCAGTACTTC.